These T cell receptor beta chains were read from a single sample in a study of T cell changes during pregnancy in multiple sclerosis. Assay used: immunoSEQ multiplex PCR; TCRdb lists only in-frame clones, some missing. The data show about 27,000 clones, 88% seen once. Sample: CD8+ T cells from peripheral blood mononuclear cells, taken in the second trimester of pregnancy. These receptor sequences come from a female donor with multiple sclerosis, enrolled in a pregnancy study. Both conserved end residues are part of each CDR3. D genes are given only for firm matches. Only some rows state a clone size, as once, few, many or a class for expanded clones.

V gene	J gene	clone size	D gene	CDR3 protein	CDR3 DNA
TRBV19	TRBJ2-7	NA	NA	CASSSLESYEQYF	TGTGCCAGTAGTAGTTTGGAGTCCTACGAGCAGTACTTC
TRBV5-4	TRBJ2-1	NA	TRBD2	CASSLDPSVAGHSYNEQFF	TGTGCCAGCAGCTTGGATCCGTCGGTAGCGGGGCACTCCTACAATGAGCAGTTCTTC
TRBV6-5	TRBJ2-7	NA	NA	CASSFDRYYEQYF	TGTGCCAGCAGCTTCGACAGATACTACGAGCAGTACTTC
TRBV7-2	TRBJ1-1	NA	NA	CASSPGQYWEAFF	TGTGCCAGCAGTCCCGGACAGTACTGGGAAGCTTTCTTT
TRBV7-9	TRBJ1-1	NA	NA	CASSFPQGRDTEAFF	TGTGCCAGCAGCTTTCCCCAGGGTAGGGACACTGAAGCTTTCTTT
TRBV6-6	TRBJ1-2	NA	NA	CASPPPAGDLYGYTF	TGTGCCAGCCCCCCCCCGGCAGGGGACCTCTATGGCTACACCTTC
TRBV6-6	TRBJ2-2	NA	TRBD2	CASSYVGGENTGELFF	TGTGCCAGCAGTTACGTGGGGGGGGAGAACACCGGGGAGCTGTTTTTT
TRBV7-9	TRBJ1-4	NA	TRBD1	CASSFETGGREKLFF	TGTGCCAGCAGCTTCGAGACAGGGGGGCGAGAAAAACTGTTTTTT
TRBV19	TRBJ2-3	once	TRBD1	CASSTPWTGGSTDTQYF	TGTGCCAGTAGTACCCCCTGGACAGGGGGTAGCACAGATACGCAGTATTTT
TRBV6-5	TRBJ2-3	NA	NA	CASSNQDTQYF	TGTGCCAGCAGCAATCAAGATACGCAGTATTTT
TRBV7-9	TRBJ1-1	once	NA	CASSLYDPGGGEAFF	TGTGCCAGCAGCTTATATGATCCCGGCGGAGGTGAAGCTTTCTTT
TRBV6-6	TRBJ2-6	NA	NA	CASSYGLASGANVLTF	TGTGCCAGCAGTTACGGGTTAGCCTCTGGGGCCAACGTCCTGACTTTC